This T cell receptor beta chain was documented in a study of T-cell reconstitution after alpha-beta-depleted transplantation in children. This clonotype was observed a few times. CDR1 and CDR2 (germline): MGHRA, YSYEKL. The CDR3 extends over 18 amino acids. The V gene end was trimmed by 1 base and the J gene end by 4 bases; junction bases not matched to a gene: 7. Using unique molecular identifiers, the investigators prepared the TCRbeta library. Each CDR3 protein is one row after TCRdb ran MiXCR on the PCR reads. Of 300,000 to 400,000 distinct CDR3 sequences listed, 23% are singletons. The rearrangement uses TRBV4-1 and TRBJ2-2; 12 bases agree with TRBD2. The sequence was collected from a male patient under 18 who had a stem cell transplant for acute lymphoblastic leukemia, so the T cells may come from the graft donor. The starting material was PBMCs, mostly from graft donor cells, obtained 180 days after TCRalphabeta/CD19-depleted stem cell transplant. As DNA, the CDR3 is TGCGCCAGCAGCCAAGGGCTAGCGGGAGGGCTCGGCACCGGGGAGCTGTTTTTT. Protein product: CASSQGLAGGLGTGELFF.